This T cell receptor beta chain was recovered during a study of T-cell reconstitution after alpha-beta-depleted transplantation in children. Preparation of the TCRbeta library used unique molecular identifiers. From the PCR reads, TCRdb called clonotypes with MiXCR, one entry per CDR3 protein. Among about 870,000 distinct CDR3 sequences listed, under 20% were seen once. After removal of 4 bases from V and 1 base from J, the junction contained 4 bases not matched to a gene. Germline-derived CDR1 and CDR2 are SGHRS and YFSETQ. The CDR3 runs 15 residues. This clonotype was counted many times. Sequencing used PBMCs, mostly from graft donor cells, obtained 360 days after TCRalphabeta/CD19-depleted stem cell transplant. The receptor comes from a male patient aged 10-17 years who had a stem cell transplant for acute lymphoblastic leukemia, so the T cells may come from the graft donor. The chain is built from TRBV5-1 and TRBJ2-1, with 8 bases aligning to TRBD1. The CDR3 sequence: CASSLQGASYNEQFF. CDR3 DNA sequence: TGCGCCAGCAGCCTCCAGGGGGCTTCCTACAATGAGCAGTTCTTC.